These 7 T cell receptor beta chains came from one sample sequenced in a study of a mutant IDH1 vaccine in newly diagnosed glioma. Time point in this sample: baseline, week 1 (first vaccination visit). Treatment: pre-vaccination baseline after standard-of-care therapy. TCRdb's copy holds only in-frame clones and misses some; the assay was immunoSEQ multiplex PCR. The sample includes 75,000 to 100,000 clones, around 90% of them seen just once. This specimen consisted of PBMCs, obtained from a glioma patient treated with radiotherapy, temozolomide or both. These receptors were taken from a woman in her forties or fifties with glioma.

The V and J genes are TRBV14 and TRBJ2-7; 10 bases match TRBD2. Germline V gene sequence: CDR1 SGHDN, CDR2 FVKESK. The V segment lost 3 bases and the J segment 2 bases; nucleotides outside the gene matches: 7. The CDR3 loop spans 16 amino acids. For the CDR3, the DNA is TGTGCCAGCAGCCACCGCTCCGGACTAGCGGCCTACGAGCAGTACTTC. Translated, it gives CASSHRSGLAAYEQYF.

CDR3 region: CASSSTDTQYF. The CDR3, as DNA: TGTGCCAGCAGCTCCACAGATACGCAGTATTTT. The chain couples TRBV7-9 to TRBJ2-3, with D unclear. Germline assignment: CDR1 SEHNR and CDR2 FQNEAQ (reference sequence). V was shortened by 4 bases and J by 2 bases, with 1 base between the two germline ends. The CDR3 runs to 11 residues.

This clone was observed once. V is TRBV27 and J is TRBJ1-6; perhaps TRBD1 as D (5 bases). Germline V gene lookup returns CDR1 MNHEY and CDR2 SMNVEV (reference sequence). Trimming removed 6 bases from V and 7 bases from J, with 10 bases in between. The CDR3 loop spans 13 amino acids. Written as DNA, the CDR3 is TGTGCCAGCAGCCAAGGGGCGAATTCACCCCTCCACTTT. This translates into CASSQGANSPLHF.

The rearrangement links TRBV5-1 to TRBJ2-2; TRBD2 is a possible D gene (6 bases). The CDR3 loop spans 15 amino acids. From germline, CDR1 is SGHRS and CDR2 YFSETQ. V lost 2 bases, J lost 5 bases, and 13 bases lay in between. CDR3 sequence (DNA): TGCGCCAGCAGCTTTACCGGGGGTGATACCGGGGAGCTGTTTTTT. Translating it yields CASSFTGGDTGELFF.

The genes are TRBV11-2 and TRBJ1-3; 8 nucleotides line up with TRBD1. The germline CDR1 and CDR2 sequences are SGHAT and FQNNGV. This CDR3 is 15 amino acids long. J was trimmed by 3 bases and V by 4 bases; bases with no gene match: 5. The DNA of the CDR3 is TGTGCCAGCAGCTCATCAGGGGGCAATGGAAACACCATATATTTT. This sequence encodes CASSSSGGNGNTIYF.

This chain uses TRBV4-1 with TRBJ2-5, with TRBD2 identical over 7 bases. This CDR3 comprises 18 residues. Germline V CDR1 and CDR2: MGHRA, YSYEKL. With V trimmed by 3 bases and J by 2 bases, 15 bases remained unmatched. CDR3 nucleotides: TGCGCCAGCAGCCACCCCTCCGCCCGGCCTAGCGGTCAAGAGACCCAGTACTTC. Translating gives CASSHPSARPSGQETQYF.

V gene TRBV9 combines with J gene TRBJ2-3; TRBD2 matches 9 bases. J gave up 6 bases and V 0 bases, and 5 bases lay outside the gene matches. Germline V gives CDR1 SGDLS, CDR2 YYNGEE. The CDR3 sequence is 15 residues long. CDR3 loop: CASSVEAGGFDTQYF. CDR3 sequence (DNA): TGTGCCAGCAGCGTAGAGGCGGGAGGGTTTGATACGCAGTATTTT.